This TCR beta chain was recorded in a study of T cell clonotyping in hematopoietic cell transplantation. As for the study in general: Pretransplant recipient samples were taken after cytoreduction. Points from the study as a whole: Higher Inverse Simpson Index values in graft donor and pretransplant recipient predicted broader posttransplant TCR diversity. Recipient TCR diversity dropped after transplant; expanded clonotypes rose from day 30 to 180.

The CDR3 sequence is 13 residues long. V gave up 5 bases and J gave up 10 bases, with 15 bases separating them. The germline gives CDR1 MDHEN, CDR2 SYDVKM. A word on this clone: The target antigen is unknown.

As to time point: recipient sample about 28 days before transplant, after cytoreduction. Some clones are missing from TCRdb's copy, which holds only in-frame ones; the method was immunoSEQ multiplex PCR. The data hold 25,000 to 30,000 clones, with just over 90% observed a single time. The chain is built from TRBV28 and TRBJ2-1, with D tentatively TRBD2 (5 bases). The sequence was collected from a man in his fifties with acute myeloid leukemia. Some clones in this sample may be carry-over from other donors' samples. Sequencing used peripheral blood mononuclear cells, obtained before stem cell transplant. The CDR3 spells CASSPGGFWEQFF. CDR3 sequence (DNA): TGTGCCAGCAGTCCCGGCGGGTTCTGGGAGCAGTTCTTC.